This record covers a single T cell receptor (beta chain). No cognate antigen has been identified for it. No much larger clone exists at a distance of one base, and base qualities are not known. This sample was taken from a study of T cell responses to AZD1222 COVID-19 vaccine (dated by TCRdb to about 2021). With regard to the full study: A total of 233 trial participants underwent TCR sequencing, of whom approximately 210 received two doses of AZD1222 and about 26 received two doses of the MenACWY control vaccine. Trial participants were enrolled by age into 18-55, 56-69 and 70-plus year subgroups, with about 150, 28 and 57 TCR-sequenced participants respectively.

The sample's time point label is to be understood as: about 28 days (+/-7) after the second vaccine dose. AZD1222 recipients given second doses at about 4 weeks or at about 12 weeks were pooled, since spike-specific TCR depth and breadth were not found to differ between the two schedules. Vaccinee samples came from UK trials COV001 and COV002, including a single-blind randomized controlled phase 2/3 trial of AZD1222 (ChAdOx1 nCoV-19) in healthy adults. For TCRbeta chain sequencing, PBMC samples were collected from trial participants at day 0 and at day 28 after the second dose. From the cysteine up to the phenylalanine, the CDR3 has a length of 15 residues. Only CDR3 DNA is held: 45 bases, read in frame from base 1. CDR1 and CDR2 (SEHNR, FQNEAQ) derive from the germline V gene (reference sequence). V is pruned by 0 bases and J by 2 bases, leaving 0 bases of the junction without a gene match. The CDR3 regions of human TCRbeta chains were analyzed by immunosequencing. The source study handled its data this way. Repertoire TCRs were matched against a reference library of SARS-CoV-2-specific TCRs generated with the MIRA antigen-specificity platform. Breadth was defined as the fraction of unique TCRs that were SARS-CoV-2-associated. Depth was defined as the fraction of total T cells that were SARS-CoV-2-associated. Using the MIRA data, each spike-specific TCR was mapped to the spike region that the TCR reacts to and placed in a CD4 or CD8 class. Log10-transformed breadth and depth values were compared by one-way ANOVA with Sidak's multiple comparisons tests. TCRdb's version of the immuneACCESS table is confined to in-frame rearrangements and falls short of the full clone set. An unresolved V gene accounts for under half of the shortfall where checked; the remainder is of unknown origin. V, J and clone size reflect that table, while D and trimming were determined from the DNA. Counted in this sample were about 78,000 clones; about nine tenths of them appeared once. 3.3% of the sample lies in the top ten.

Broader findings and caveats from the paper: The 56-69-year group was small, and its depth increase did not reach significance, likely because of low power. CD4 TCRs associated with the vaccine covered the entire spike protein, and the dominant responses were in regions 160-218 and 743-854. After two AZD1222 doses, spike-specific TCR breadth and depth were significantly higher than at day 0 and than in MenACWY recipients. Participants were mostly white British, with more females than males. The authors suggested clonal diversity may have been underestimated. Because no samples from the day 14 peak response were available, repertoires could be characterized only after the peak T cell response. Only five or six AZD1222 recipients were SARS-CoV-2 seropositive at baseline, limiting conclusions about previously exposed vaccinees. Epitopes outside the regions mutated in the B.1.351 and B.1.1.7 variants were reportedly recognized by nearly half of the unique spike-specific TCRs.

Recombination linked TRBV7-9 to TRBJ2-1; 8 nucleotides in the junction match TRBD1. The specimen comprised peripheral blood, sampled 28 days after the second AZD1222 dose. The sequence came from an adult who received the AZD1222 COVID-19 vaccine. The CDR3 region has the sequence CASSLAQGAYNEQFF. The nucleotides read TGTGCCAGCAGCTTAGCACAGGGGGCCTACAATGAGCAGTTCTTC. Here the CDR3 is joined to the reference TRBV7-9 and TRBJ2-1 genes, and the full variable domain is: DTGVSQNPRHKITKRGQNVTFRCDPISEHNRLYWYRQTLGQGPEFLTYFQNEAQLEKSRLLSDRFSAERPKGSFSTLEIQRTEQGDSAMYLCASSLAQGAYNEQFFGPGTRLTVL.